A selection of T cell receptor beta chains follows, all from one sample in a study of T-cell reconstitution after alpha-beta-depleted transplantation in children. TCRdb ran MiXCR on the PCR reads and lists one entry per CDR3 protein. The table lists some 490,000 distinct CDR3 sequences, roughly an eighth of them singletons, with around 5.6% in the top ten. The material was PBMCs from the stem cell graft donor, obtained from the stem cell graft. Receptors were obtained from a human donor who donated a stem cell graft to a child with combined immunodeficiency. Both conserved end residues are part of each CDR3. The D gene is left open where the match is weak. Only part of the rows carry a size: once, few, many, or a class if the clone is expanded.

D,J,V,size,DNA,CDR3
TRBD1,TRBJ2-7,TRBV14,NA,TGTGCCAGCAGCCAACGTAGACAGGGAAGTTGGTACTTC,CASSQRRQGSWYF
NA,TRBJ2-2,TRBV20-1,NA,TGCAGTGCTAAAAAAGGTTCCGGGGAGCTGTTTTTT,CSAKKGSGELFF
TRBD1,TRBJ2-1,TRBV7-9,few,TGTGCCAGCAGCTTAGACAGGGGACGTGTTGATGAGCAGTTCTTC,CASSLDRGRVDEQFF
TRBD1,TRBJ2-7,TRBV18,NA,TGTGCCAGCTCGCCGACAGGGCGCTCCTACGAGCAGTACTTC,CASSPTGRSYEQYF
NA,TRBJ2-7,TRBV12-3/TRBV12-4,NA,TGTGCCAGCAGCCTCCTCCCGGGACGGGCGAACGAGCAGTACTTC,CASSLLPGRANEQYF
TRBD1,TRBJ2-5,TRBV6-5,many,TGTGCCAGCAGTTACTCCGGGACAGGGGGAGAGACCCAGTACTTC,CASSYSGTGGETQYF
NA,TRBJ1-1,TRBV20-1,few,TGCAGTGCTAGAGCCGGGATGGGGGGGTACACTGAAGCTTTCTTT,CSARAGMGGYTEAFF
TRBD2,TRBJ2-4,TRBV7-8,NA,TGTGCCAGCAGCTTTTGGGGACTAGCTAGACTAGCCAAAAACATTCAGTACTTC,CASSFWGLARLAKNIQYF
NA,TRBJ2-5,TRBV29-1,many,TGCAGCGTTGATGCTGGGATAAGGGAGACCCAGTACTTC,CSVDAGIRETQYF
NA,TRBJ2-1,TRBV6-4,few,TGTGCCAGCAGTGACTCGGGGGCCTCTCAGTTTATAAACTACAATGAGCAGTTCTTC,CASSDSGASQFINYNEQFF
TRBD2,TRBJ2-3,TRBV2,many,TGTGCCAGTAGCGGGGCCAGCACAGATACGCAGTATTTT,CASSGASTDTQYF
NA,TRBJ2-1,TRBV6-4,many,TGTGCCAGCAGTCCCATGGCAGGGGCCGTGGGTGAGCAGTTCTTC,CASSPMAGAVGEQFF
TRBD2,TRBJ2-7,TRBV5-1,NA,TGCGCCAGCAATATTGGAGGGCTAGCGGGAGTAGACGAGCAGTACTTC,CASNIGGLAGVDEQYF
TRBD1,TRBJ2-1,TRBV10-3,many,TGTGCCATCAGTGAGTCGTCAGGGGGCGTGTTCTTC,CAISESSGGVFF
NA,TRBJ1-2,TRBV29-1,few,TGCAGCGTGGGGGGGGGAAGCGGCTACACCTTC,CSVGGGSGYTF
TRBD1,TRBJ2-1,TRBV24-1,few,TGTGCCACCAGTGATATTACAGGGGTCACCTACAATGAGCAGTTCTTC,CATSDITGVTYNEQFF
NA,TRBJ2-1,TRBV6-5,NA,TGTGCCAGCAGTTACAGTTACGGGGAAGGCACCTACAATGAGCAGTTCTTC,CASSYSYGEGTYNEQFF
NA,TRBJ2-7,TRBV10-3,many,TGTGCCATCAGTGACCCGTCGGCCTACGAGCAGTACTTC,CAISDPSAYEQYF
NA,TRBJ1-4,TRBV2,NA,TGTGCCAGCATGAGATTAACTAATGAAAAACTGTTTTTT,CASMRLTNEKLFF
NA,TRBJ2-7,TRBV27,few,TGTGCCAGCAGTTTATCAGAGGGTAGAGACTACGAGCAGTACTTC,CASSLSEGRDYEQYF
NA,TRBJ2-5,TRBV20-1,NA,TGCAGTGCTCCCCGGACAGAAAAAGAGACCCAGTACTTC,CSAPRTEKETQYF
TRBD2,TRBJ2-3,TRBV18,NA,TGTGCCAGCTCACGCGGGACTAGCGTCGCAGATACGCAGTATTTT,CASSRGTSVADTQYF